The clone carrying this T cell receptor (beta chain) was observed at least ten times. The antigen remains unidentified. This record comes from a study of T cell repertoires in cytomegalovirus infection. Across the study: Public signatures in TCR beta pointed to CMV infection and matching HLA type. Study-wide results and limits: Summed frequency of public TCR beta families distinguished CMV carriers with the relevant HLA.

TCRdb redid the calling of the reads with MiXCR, one entry per CDR3 protein. The sample contains approximately 100,000 distinct CDR3 sequences, about 40% of which appear only once. Germline lookup yields CDR1 SGHAT and CDR2 FQNNGV. The CDR3 sequence is 12 residues long. Trimming pared 5 bases from V and 4 bases from J, leaving 7 bases between. This receptor was identified in a human donor in good health (CMV status not recorded). Some clones in this sample may be carry-over from other donors' samples. The rearrangement uses TRBV11-2 and TRBJ2-3; D unclear. The sequenced sample was CD8+ T cells from cultured PBMCs, obtained from culture after CMV antigen stimulation. The CDR3 protein is CASSLLADTQYF. The CDR3, as DNA: TGTGCCAGCAGCCTCCTTGCAGATACGCAGTATTTT.